This entry is about one T cell receptor beta chain. The data were taken from a study of blood T cell repertoires in COVID-19. There are 12 residues in the CDR3. Germline V CDR1 and CDR2: WSHSY, SAAADI. Trimming took 6 bases from V and 5 from J, leaving 8 bases between them. The table came from immunoSEQ multiplex PCR; TCRdb's copy has only in-frame clones and leaves some out. Among some 120,000 clones listed, 75% to 90% were seen once. Sequencing used peripheral blood. This receptor was identified in a man between 65 and 85 years old with acute or convalescent COVID-19. This chain uses TRBV10-2 with TRBJ1-5; weak D call: TRBD1 (5 bases). The CDR3 sequence: CASSGGHQPQHF. The CDR3 nucleotides are TGCGCCAGCAGCGGGGGACATCAGCCCCAGCATTTT.